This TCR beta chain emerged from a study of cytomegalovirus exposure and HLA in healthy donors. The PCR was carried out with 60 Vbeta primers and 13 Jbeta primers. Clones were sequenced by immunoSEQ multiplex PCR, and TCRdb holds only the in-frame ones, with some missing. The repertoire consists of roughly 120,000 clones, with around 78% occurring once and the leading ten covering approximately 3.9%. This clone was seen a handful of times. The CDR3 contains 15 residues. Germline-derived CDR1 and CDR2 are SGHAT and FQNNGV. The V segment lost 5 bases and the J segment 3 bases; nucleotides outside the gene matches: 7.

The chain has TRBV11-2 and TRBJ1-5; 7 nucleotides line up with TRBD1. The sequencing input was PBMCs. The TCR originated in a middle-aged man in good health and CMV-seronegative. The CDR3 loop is CASSLMTGPNQPQHF. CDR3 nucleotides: TGTGCCAGCAGCCTAATGACAGGGCCCAATCAGCCCCAGCATTTT.